Each of the 21 T cell receptor beta chains below was sequenced from the same sample in a study of T cells after yellow fever vaccination. TCRdb processed the 5' RACE reads anew with MiXCR; each CDR3 protein has one entry. The sample shows some 240,000 distinct CDR3 sequences, roughly 5.2% of them seen only once. Sequenced here: CD4+ T cells sorted from PBMCs, sampled on the day of the yellow fever booster vaccination. Source of these receptors: a man aged 18 to 29 who received the YFV17D yellow fever vaccine.

This clonotype has just a few counts. The chain employs TRBV4-3 and TRBJ2-3; TRBD2 might be the D (6 bases). Trimming shortened V by 0 bases and J by 0 bases, and 16 bases separated the two germline ends. This CDR3 is 18 amino acids long. In germline, CDR1 is LGHNA, CDR2 YSLEER. The CDR3 here is CASSQDGAGRASTDTQYF. The DNA of the CDR3 is TGCGCCAGCAGCCAAGATGGAGCGGGTCGGGCCAGCACAGATACGCAGTATTTT.

The rearrangement joins TRBV10-3 to TRBJ1-2, with unresolved D. This CDR3 contains 17 residues. V was clipped by 0 bases and J by 0 bases, with 14 bases between them. CDR1 and CDR2 (germline): ENHRY, SYGVKD. CDR3 loop: CAISESRRSKTNYGYTF. CDR3 bases: TGTGCCATCAGTGAGTCTCGCAGGTCAAAAACTAACTATGGCTACACCTTC.

The table lists this clonotype with a few counts. This rearrangement joins TRBV11-1 to TRBJ2-5; 7 bases agree with TRBD1. The V and J ends lost 4 bases and 4 bases, in that order; junction bases with no gene match: 3. Germline V gene sequence: CDR1 SGHAT, CDR2 FQDESV (reference sequence). The CDR3 extends over 13 amino acids. This chain's CDR3 is CASSYPGGETQYF. CDR3 sequence (DNA): TGTGCCAGCAGCTATCCAGGGGGAGAGACCCAGTACTTC.

This clonotype has ten or more counts. The chain has TRBV24-1 and TRBJ2-2; a possible D gene is TRBD1 (6 bases). V dropped 3 bases and J dropped 7 bases, with 14 bases sitting between them. Germline values: CDR1 KGHDR, CDR2 SFDVKD. The CDR3 runs 15 residues. Here the CDR3 DNA reads TGTGCCACCAGTGATCCCTCGACAGGCGGCGGGGAGCTGTTTTTT. Amino acids: CATSDPSTGGGELFF.

This clonotype was observed a handful of times. The V gene is TRBV2, the J gene TRBJ2-3; D is possibly TRBD1 (5 bases). CDR1 and CDR2 from the germline V gene are SNHLY and FYNNEI. The CDR3 has 13 amino acids. Trimming shortened V by 3 bases and J by 2 bases, and 6 bases separated the two germline ends. The CDR3 DNA is TGTGCCAGCAGTGAGGGGCCCACAGATACGCAGTATTTT. It translates to CASSEGPTDTQYF. Based on the CDR3 plus reference TRBV2 and TRBJ2-3, the full variable domain is EPEVTQTPSHQVTQMGQEVILRCVPISNHLYFYWYRQILGQKVEFLVSFYNNEISEKSEIFDDQFSVERPDGSNFTLKIRSTKLEDSAMYFCASSEGPTDTQYFGPGTRLTVL.

The V and J genes are TRBV29-1 and TRBJ2-5; a weak D match, TRBD1 (6 bases). The CDR3 contains 13 residues. V gave up 7 bases and J gave up 0 bases, with 12 bases separating them. Germline-derived CDR1 and CDR2 are SQVTM and ANQGSEA. The CDR3 reads CSGQRDNQETQYF. In nucleotides, the CDR3 is TGCAGCGGGCAACGGGACAACCAAGAGACCCAGTACTTC.

This clonotype has ten or more counts. The chain carries TRBV9 and TRBJ2-5, with a weak D call TRBD2 (6 bases). Deletions cut 3 bases from V and 1 base from J, with 13 bases between. From germline, CDR1 is SGDLS and CDR2 YYNGEE. The CDR3 is made up of 15 amino acids. The CDR3: CASSGRGNFQETQYF. In DNA, the CDR3 is TGTGCCAGCAGCGGGCGGGGCAACTTCCAAGAGACCCAGTACTTC.

The chain uses TRBV6-2 or TRBV6-3 and TRBJ2-1; D unresolved. This CDR3 is built from 12 residues. Trimming removed 2 bases at V and 12 bases at J, with 11 bases between. Germline values: CDR1 MNHEY, CDR2 SVGEGT. The CDR3 spells CASSYPPLRQFF. The CDR3 DNA follows: TGTGCCAGCAGTTACCCCCCCCTTCGGCAGTTCTTC.

This clonotype was picked up many times. V usage is TRBV5-1 and J usage is TRBJ2-2; D is possibly TRBD1 (5 bases). The V end was cut by 1 base, the J end by 7 bases, with 11 bases between. The CDR3 contains 14 residues. The germline V gene has CDR1 SGHRS and CDR2 YFSETQ. Written as DNA, the CDR3 is TGCGCCAGCAGCTTGACCAGGGAAAACGGGGAGCTGTTTTTT. This gives the protein CASSLTRENGELFF.

This clonotype was seen repeatedly, ten times or more. This chain connects TRBV12-3 or TRBV12-4 to TRBJ1-4, with D perhaps matching TRBD1 (6 bases). The CDR3 loop spans 14 amino acids. V was trimmed by 5 bases and J by 8 bases, leaving 15 bases between them. CDR3: CASSPQQGAEKLFF. In DNA form, the CDR3 reads TGTGCCAGCAGTCCACAACAGGGAGCGGAAAAACTGTTTTTT.

This clonotype occurred a few times. This rearrangement joins TRBV18 to TRBJ2-1; 11 bases agree with TRBD2. Germline V gene sequence: CDR1 KGHSH, CDR2 LQKENI. V lost 4 bases, J lost 1 base, and 12 bases stayed unmatched. The CDR3 covers 19 residues. CDR3 nucleotide sequence: TGTGCCAGCTCACGCCGCGATAGCGGGGGGGCCTTGTCCTACAATGAGCAGTTCTTC. The encoded protein is CASSRRDSGGALSYNEQFF.

Note on this clonotype: At one end, the junction sequence differs from germline, possibly due to a read error. V usage is TRBV7-7 and J usage is TRBJ2-5, with 13 positions matching TRBD2. Germline CDR1 and CDR2: SSHAT and FNYEAQ (reference sequence). This CDR3 comprises 16 residues. The chain's CDR3 is CASSLGLAGTPETQYF. The CDR3 nucleotides are TGTGCTAGCAGCTTGGGACTAGCGGGGACCCCGGAGACCCAGTACTTC.

This clonotype was seen only a few times. The V gene is TRBV7-2, the J gene TRBJ2-1; D may be TRBD2 (5 bases). Germline lookup yields CDR1 SGHTA and CDR2 FQGNSA. V gave up 5 bases and J gave up 0 bases, with 11 bases separating them. This CDR3 is 15 amino acids long. The chain's CDR3 is CASSQDFSSYNEQFF. DNA for the CDR3: TGTGCCAGCAGCCAGGACTTCAGCTCCTACAATGAGCAGTTCTTC.

This clonotype turned up a few times. This chain uses TRBV6-5 with TRBJ2-2; TRBD1 aligns across 8 bases. The CDR3 sequence is 17 residues long. The V gene end was trimmed by 3 bases and the J gene end by 5 bases; junction bases not matched to a gene: 11. The germline CDR1 and CDR2 sequences are MNHEY and SVGAGI. The chain's CDR3 is CASSYNRGAGGTGELFF. CDR3 bases: TGTGCCAGCAGTTATAACAGGGGGGCCGGCGGGACCGGGGAGCTGTTTTTT.

This rearrangement joins TRBV20-1 to TRBJ2-6, with no clear D. The CDR3 consists of 15 residues. The ends were cut back, 1 base at V and 0 bases at J, with 7 bases in the middle. Germline-derived CDR1 and CDR2 are DFQATT and SNEGSKA (reference sequence). The CDR3 loop is CSARGANSGANVLTF. CDR3 nucleotide sequence: TGCAGTGCTAGAGGTGCCAACTCTGGGGCCAACGTCCTGACTTTC.

Many counts were recorded for this clonotype. The chain combines TRBV10-2 with TRBJ2-5; possible D gene TRBD1, 5 bases. V was cut by 7 bases and J by 4 bases, with 13 bases left in between. This CDR3 has 13 amino acids. Germline-derived CDR1 and CDR2 are WSHSY and SAAADI. CDR3 amino acids: CASKIRVSETQYF. The CDR3 DNA follows: TGCGCCAGCAAGATCAGGGTATCAGAGACCCAGTACTTC.

This clonotype was seen many times. The chain links TRBV6-1 to TRBJ2-3, with D hard to call. Germline CDR1 and CDR2: MNHNS and SASEGT. The CDR3 is 14 amino acids. The germline V and J ends were trimmed by 6 bases and 2 bases, with 12 bases remaining between them. CDR3 coding DNA: TGTGCCAGCAGGGGCAGCTTTTCCACAGATACGCAGTATTTT. Protein product: CASRGSFSTDTQYF.

This chain joins TRBV6-1 and TRBJ2-7, with no clear D. The V end was cut by 4 bases, the J end by 4 bases, with 11 bases between. Germline V gives CDR1 MNHNS, CDR2 SASEGT. The CDR3 sequence is 13 residues long. Written as DNA, the CDR3 is TGTGCCAGCAGTGGATCTGTCCCGTACGAGCAGTACGTC. This codes for CASSGSVPYEQYV.

The table lists this clonotype with many counts. The chain joins TRBV6-2 or TRBV6-3 to TRBJ2-5; D gene uncertain. Trimming removed 7 bases at V and 5 bases at J, with 17 bases between. Germline V gives CDR1 MNHEY, CDR2 SVGEGT. CDR3 length: 14 residues. The CDR3 loop reads CASTLSDHWETQYF. The CDR3 nucleotides are TGTGCCAGCACCCTCAGTGACCATTGGGAGACCCAGTACTTC.

There are many counts of this clonotype. This chain links TRBV12-3 or TRBV12-4 with TRBJ1-6; D remains unclear. Trimming took off 6 bases at V and 7 bases at J, with 13 bases between the two ends. This CDR3 spans 14 amino acids. CDR3 protein: CASRFGQENSPLHF. The CDR3 DNA sequence: TGTGCCAGCAGGTTCGGGCAGGAGAATTCACCCCTCCACTTT.

This clonotype was counted ten times or more. V usage is TRBV3-1 and J usage is TRBJ2-5, with D possibly being TRBD1 (5 bases). Germline lookup yields CDR1 LGHDT and CDR2 YNNKEL (reference sequence). Between the trimmed V and J ends, which lost 1 base and 4 bases, there was a span of 13 bases. The CDR3 has 15 residues. The CDR3 reads CASSQGQQPGETQYF. The DNA of the CDR3 is TGTGCCAGCAGCCAAGGACAGCAGCCTGGAGAGACCCAGTACTTC.